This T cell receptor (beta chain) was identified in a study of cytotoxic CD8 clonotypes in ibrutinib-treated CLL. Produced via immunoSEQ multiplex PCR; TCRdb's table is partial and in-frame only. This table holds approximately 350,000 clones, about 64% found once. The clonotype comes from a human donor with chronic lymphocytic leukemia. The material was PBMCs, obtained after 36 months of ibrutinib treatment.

The CDR3 sequence is CASGAGNPYEQYF. The CDR3 DNA is TGTGCCTCTGGGGCAGGGAATCCCTACGAGCAGTACTTC. The gene calls are TRBV10-3 and TRBJ2-7, with a weak D call TRBD1 (5 bases). The germline V gene has CDR1 ENHRY and CDR2 SYGVKD. With 11 bases removed from V and 2 bases from J, the gap between germline ends came to 16 bases. CDR3 length: 13 residues.